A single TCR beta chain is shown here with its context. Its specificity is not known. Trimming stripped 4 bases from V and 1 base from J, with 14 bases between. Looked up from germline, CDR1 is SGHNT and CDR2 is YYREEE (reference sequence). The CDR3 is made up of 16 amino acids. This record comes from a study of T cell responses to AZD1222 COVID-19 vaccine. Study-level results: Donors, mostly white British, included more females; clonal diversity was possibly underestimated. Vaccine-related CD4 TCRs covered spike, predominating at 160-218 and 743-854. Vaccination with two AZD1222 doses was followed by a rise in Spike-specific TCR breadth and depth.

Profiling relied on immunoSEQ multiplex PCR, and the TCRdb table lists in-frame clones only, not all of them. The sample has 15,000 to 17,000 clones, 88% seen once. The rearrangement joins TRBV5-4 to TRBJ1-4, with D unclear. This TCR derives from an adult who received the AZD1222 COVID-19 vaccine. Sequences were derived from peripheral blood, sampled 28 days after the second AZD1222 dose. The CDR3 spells CASSPGPPITNEKLFF. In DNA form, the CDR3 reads TGTGCCAGCAGCCCCGGGCCACCCATAACTAATGAAAAACTGTTTTTT.